At least ten counts were recorded for the clone carrying this T cell receptor (beta chain). Its antigen is not identified. The CDR3 runs to 14 residues. Trimming took 6 bases from V and 0 from J, leaving 15 bases between them. Germline lookup yields CDR1 DFQATT and CDR2 SNEGSKA (reference sequence). The data are from a study of blood T cells in healthy people across ages. Study context: Capture by template switching was about one barcoded beta molecule per two T cells.

Alongside a J-beta primer mix, a sample-barcoded 5' primer served in a second PCR lasting roughly 6 to 11 cycles. Sequencing yielded, for each sample, at least 2.5 million paired-end reads carrying CDR3. A single record per CDR3 protein comes from TCRdb applying MiXCR to the 5' RACE reads. The data show fewer than 900,000 distinct CDR3 sequences, 35% to 40% seen once. Donors each provided 9.5 to 10 milliliters of peripheral blood. General observations from the study: Comparison with aged donors showed that long-lived donors had more naive CD4+ cells and higher diversity.

The V and J genes are TRBV20-1 and TRBJ2-7; tentatively, D is TRBD1 or TRBD2 (5 bases each). The sequencing sample was made of blood. This TCR came from a man aged 18 to 30 in good health. CDR3 region: CSAANRRSSYEQYF. DNA for the CDR3: TGCAGTGCCGCAAACAGGAGGAGCTCCTACGAGCAGTACTTC.